The 30 T cell receptor beta chains reported below all come from one sample, sequenced in a study of a mutant IDH1 vaccine in newly diagnosed glioma. Their recognized antigens are unknown. Only in-frame clones appear in the TCRdb table, and some are missing; sequencing was by immunoSEQ multiplex PCR. The profile shows tens of thousands of clones, around 84% of them singletons. The time point is: week 35, safety follow-up. Alongside topical imiquimod, each dose of vaccine comprised 300 ug of mutant IDH1 20-mer peptide. The material sequenced was PBMCs, taken from a glioma patient whose treatment included an IDH1 peptide vaccine. The receptors here all came from a woman aged 18-29 years with glioma.

The chain has TRBV6-5 and TRBJ1-5; D gene ambiguous. The CDR3 spans 14 residues. Germline V gives CDR1 MNHEY, CDR2 SVGAGI. Trimming pared 0 bases from V and 3 bases from J, leaving 6 bases between. For the CDR3, the DNA is TGTGCCAGCAGTTACTCTGGAATCAATCAGCCCCAGCATTTT. Residues: CASSYSGINQPQHF.

This clone was seen a few times. The gene calls are TRBV7-3 and TRBJ1-6, with 7 bases lining up with TRBD1. This CDR3 is 14 amino acids long. Germline CDR1 reads SGHTA; CDR2 reads FQGTGA. V shed 3 bases and J 7 bases; nucleotides not matched to a gene: 3. The CDR3 is CASSFGTANSPLHF. Here the CDR3 DNA reads TGTGCCAGCAGCTTTGGGACAGCAAATTCACCCCTCCACTTT.

The chain carries TRBV4-3 and TRBJ1-2, with TRBD1 matching over 11 bases. The CDR3 sequence is 17 residues long. Germline CDR1 and CDR2: LGHNA and YSLEER. J gave up 4 bases and V 2 bases, and 9 bases lay outside the gene matches. CDR3 in amino acids: CASSQTPRTGGIYGYTF. Written as DNA, the CDR3 is TGCGCCAGCAGCCAAACCCCACGGACAGGGGGCATCTATGGCTACACCTTC.

This clone has just one count. The chain is built from TRBV7-2 and TRBJ2-1, with D perhaps TRBD1 (7 bases). The CDR3 length is 16 residues. The V end was cut by 1 base, the J end by 3 bases, with 13 bases between. Germline V gives CDR1 SGHTA, CDR2 FQGNSA. CDR3 coding DNA: TGTGCCAGCAGCTTAGTCCAGGGGGGTAGCTACAATGAGCAGTTCTTC. Encoded protein: CASSLVQGGSYNEQFF.

The gene calls are TRBV27 and TRBJ1-1; no clear D gene. From germline, CDR1 is MNHEY and CDR2 SMNVEV (reference sequence). The CDR3 runs to 14 residues. With 5 bases removed from V and 4 bases from J, the gap between germline ends came to 14 bases. The DNA for the CDR3 is TGTGCCAGCAGTCCACGACCGGAGAGCACTGAAGCTTTCTTT. It translates to CASSPRPESTEAFF.

The V call is TRBV7-6, the J call TRBJ1-1, with TRBD1 matching over 7 bases. V lost 1 base and J lost 8; bases outside the gene matches: 4. The CDR3 extends over 13 amino acids. CDR1 is SGHVS and CDR2 is FNYEAQ in the germline V gene. In DNA form, the CDR3 reads TGTGCCAGCAGCTTAGAGGGGGACAGAGAAGCTTTCTTT. Residues: CASSLEGDREAFF.

The chain employs TRBV5-1 and TRBJ1-2, with D possibly being TRBD1 (6 bases). The CDR3 has 13 residues. With 3 bases removed from V and 12 bases from J, the gap between germline ends came to 18 bases. Germline assignment: CDR1 SGHRS and CDR2 YFSETQ. The CDR3 DNA reads TGCGCCAGCAGCTCTCTGGGTCAGGGGCTGGACACCTTC. Its translation: CASSSLGQGLDTF.

The V and J genes are TRBV7-9 and TRBJ2-7; 10 bases match TRBD2. The CDR3 runs to 16 residues. The trim removed 5 bases at V and 0 bases at J, leaving 7 bases unmatched. The germline V gene has CDR1 SEHNR and CDR2 FQNEAQ (reference sequence). CDR3 in amino acids: CASSIGGLAASYEQYF. In DNA, the CDR3 is TGTGCCAGCAGCATAGGAGGACTAGCGGCCTCCTACGAGCAGTACTTC.

The rearrangement links TRBV11-2 to TRBJ2-7; 9 nucleotides match TRBD1. The V gene end was trimmed by 5 bases and the J gene end by 3 bases; junction bases not matched to a gene: 11. This CDR3 is 16 amino acids long. Germline lookup yields CDR1 SGHAT and CDR2 FQNNGV. This CDR3 is CASSGPTGQGSYEQYF. CDR3 sequence (DNA): TGTGCCAGCAGCGGACCGACGGGACAGGGAAGCTACGAGCAGTACTTC. The full variable domain, rest sourced from reference TRBV11-2 and TRBJ2-7, is EAGVAQSPRYKIIEKRQSVAFWCNPISGHATLYWYQQILGQGPKLLIQFQNNGVVDDSQLPKDRFSAERLKGVDSTLKIQPAKLEDSAVYLCASSGPTGQGSYEQYFGPGTRLTVT.

This clone was detected only a few times. The chain has TRBV6-4 and TRBJ2-3; 14 nucleotides line up with TRBD2. Germline values: CDR1 MRHNA, CDR2 SNTAGT. The V gene end was trimmed by 4 bases and the J gene end by 4 bases; junction bases not matched to a gene: 4. The CDR3 length is 16 residues. CDR3 DNA sequence: TGTGCCAGCAGTGCCTCGACTAGCGGGGGGGCAGATACGCAGTATTTT. It codes for CASSASTSGGADTQYF.

This chain uses TRBV6-5 with TRBJ1-2, with TRBD1 matching 8 bases. J lost 4 bases, V lost 5 bases, and 9 bases had no gene match. Germline V gives CDR1 MNHEY, CDR2 SVGAGI. This CDR3 is 15 amino acids long. The CDR3 spells CASSGATGVGYGYTF. The CDR3 nucleotides read TGTGCCAGCAGTGGGGCGACAGGGGTCGGCTATGGCTACACCTTC.

Only one count was recorded for this clone. The chain links TRBV29-1 to TRBJ2-7, with D maybe TRBD2 (6 bases). V lost 7 bases and J 5 bases, leaving 12 bases between the germline ends. The CDR3 is 11 amino acids. Per the germline V gene, CDR1 is SQVTM and CDR2 is ANQGSEA. The CDR3 region has the DNA TGCAGCGGAGGAGGGGCCCACGAGCAGTACTTC. This translates into CSGGGAHEQYF.

The chain uses TRBV29-1 and TRBJ1-2; a weak D match, TRBD1 (5 bases). There are 13 residues in the CDR3. Per the germline V gene, CDR1 is SQVTM and CDR2 is ANQGSEA. V dropped 7 bases and J dropped 0 bases, with 12 bases sitting between them. The CDR3 coding sequence is TGCAGCGCCACCGGGGGAACTAACTATGGCTACACCTTC. Protein: CSATGGTNYGYTF.

This chain connects TRBV28 to TRBJ2-1; 10 nucleotides match TRBD2. CDR1 and CDR2 from the germline V gene are MDHEN and SYDVKM. V shed 7 bases and J 9 bases; nucleotides not matched to a gene: 12. The CDR3 is 15 amino acids. The CDR3 loop is CASKLAGALGTEQFF. CDR3 DNA: TGTGCCAGCAAGCTAGCGGGGGCCCTGGGCACTGAGCAGTTCTTC.

This sequence joins TRBV7-8 and TRBJ2-4, with 9 bases matching TRBD1. V lost 4 bases and J lost 1; bases outside the gene matches: 14. CDR1 and CDR2 from the germline V gene are SGHVS and FQNEAQ. The CDR3 loop spans 19 amino acids. Here the CDR3 reads CASSSPGTGLLTAKNIQYF. For the CDR3, the DNA is TGTGCCAGCAGCTCCCCCGGGACAGGGCTCTTGACGGCCAAAAACATTCAGTACTTC.

This chain joins TRBV2 and TRBJ1-5, with D uncertain. Germline-derived CDR1 and CDR2 are SNHLY and FYNNEI. This CDR3 contains 14 residues. V dropped 5 bases and J dropped 6 bases, with 14 bases sitting between them. CDR3 sequence (DNA): TGTGCCAGCAGTATAGACACTGGCGGTCAGCCCCAGCATTTT. This gives the protein CASSIDTGGQPQHF. The full variable domain, rest sourced from reference TRBV2 and TRBJ1-5, is EPEVTQTPSHQVTQMGQEVILRCVPISNHLYFYWYRQILGQKVEFLVSFYNNEISEKSEIFDDQFSVERPDGSNFTLKIRSTKLEDSAMYFCASSIDTGGQPQHFGDGTRLSIL.

This clone was detected only once. J is TRBJ2-7 and V is TRBV30, with a tentative D call TRBD1 (6 bases). CDR3 length equals 15 residues. Deletions cut 1 base from V and 0 bases from J, with 13 bases between. Germline values: CDR1 GTSNPN, CDR2 SVGIG (reference sequence). The CDR3 protein is CAWSAGTPNSYEQYF. For the CDR3, the DNA is TGTGCCTGGAGTGCCGGGACACCGAACTCCTACGAGCAGTACTTC.

This sequence joins TRBV6-1 and TRBJ2-7, with 16 bases lining up with TRBD2. The CDR3 covers 19 residues. CDR1 and CDR2 from the germline V gene are MNHNS and SASEGT. The trim removed 4 bases at V and 2 bases at J, leaving 11 bases unmatched. This chain's CDR3 is CASSGGTSGGDRRPYEQYF. In nucleotides, the CDR3 is TGTGCCAGCAGTGGGGGGACTAGCGGGGGGGACCGCCGACCCTACGAGCAGTACTTC.

The chain links TRBV6-5 to TRBJ1-4; the match to TRBD1 covers 7 bases. There are 14 residues in the CDR3. V lost 0 bases, J lost 9 bases, and 4 bases stayed unmatched. Germline V gene data show CDR1 as MNHEY and CDR2 as SVGAGI. CDR3 loop: CASSYSGGSKKLFF. The CDR3 DNA sequence: TGTGCCAGCAGTTACTCAGGGGGCTCGAAAAAACTGTTTTTT.

The gene calls are TRBV18 and TRBJ1-1; unclear D gene. Germline CDR1 and CDR2: KGHSH and LQKENI. The CDR3 length is 14 residues. Trimming removed 1 base at V and 3 bases at J, with 9 bases between. DNA for the CDR3: TGTGCCAGCTCACCACTGGCGGAGGACACTGAAGCTTTCTTT. Translating it yields CASSPLAEDTEAFF. The variable domain in full, with the rest retrieved from reference TRBV18 and TRBJ1-1, is NAGVMQNPRHLVRRRGQEARLRCSPMKGHSHVYWYRQLPEEGLKFMVYLQKENIIDESGMPKERFSAEFPKEGPSILRIQQVVRGDSAAYFCASSPLAEDTEAFFGQGTRLTVV.

This rearrangement joins TRBV4-1 to TRBJ2-2; no firm D call. The V end lost 0 bases, the J end lost 6 bases, and 5 bases lay between the germline ends. The CDR3 runs 13 residues. The germline CDR1 and CDR2 sequences are MGHRA and YSYEKL. This chain's CDR3 is CASSQDRSGELFF. DNA for the CDR3: TGCGCCAGCAGCCAAGATAGGTCCGGGGAGCTGTTTTTT.

This clone was observed a few times. The same CDR3 also results from other DNA sequences found in this sample. The chain uses TRBV5-1 and TRBJ2-7, with TRBD2 identical over 10 bases. Unmatched junction bases numbered 0, after V lost 0 bases and J lost 0 bases. From germline, CDR1 is SGHRS and CDR2 YFSETQ. The CDR3 spans 15 residues. The CDR3 DNA follows: TGCGCCAGCAGCTTGGGACTAGCGGGCTCCTACGAGCAGTACTTC. As protein: CASSLGLAGSYEQYF. The variable domain in full, with the rest retrieved from reference TRBV5-1 and TRBJ2-7, is KAGVTQTPRYLIKTRGQQVTLSCSPISGHRSVSWYQQTPGQGLQFLFEYFSETQRNKGNFPGRFSGRQFSNSRSEMNVSTLELGDSALYLCASSLGLAGSYEQYFGPGTRLTVT.

This clone was detected only once. The chain joins TRBV23-1 to TRBJ2-1; D unclear. TRBV23-1 is treated as an ORF (open reading frame) with a function not yet certain. CDR3 length equals 17 residues. Trimming pared 3 bases from V and 4 bases from J, leaving 19 bases between. As DNA, the CDR3 is TGCGCCAGCAGTCACTACTGGCTTGGCGGTGGATACAATGAGCAGTTCTTC. Its protein is CASSHYWLGGGYNEQFF.

This chain connects TRBV7-2 to TRBJ2-3, with TRBD2 matching over 9 bases. Germline assignment: CDR1 SGHTA and CDR2 FQGNSA. Trimming at V came to 4 bases and at J to 6 bases, leaving 17 bases not matched to a gene. This CDR3 has 18 amino acids. The CDR3 reads CASSSLAGGPIAPDTQYF. The CDR3 nucleotides read TGTGCCAGCAGCTCCTTGGCGGGGGGGCCGATAGCCCCGGATACGCAGTATTTT.

Only one count was recorded for this clone. The chain links TRBV5-1 to TRBJ2-1, with 11 bases matching TRBD2. The CDR3 has 15 amino acids. Germline trimming cut 5 bases from V and 9 bases from J; bases unmatched to any gene: 10. Per germline, CDR1 SGHRS and CDR2 YFSETQ. CDR3: CASRAGTSGQGEQFF. The DNA for the CDR3 is TGCGCCAGCAGGGCGGGGACTAGCGGACAGGGTGAGCAGTTCTTC.

This clone has a single count. The V and J genes are TRBV5-1 and TRBJ2-7, with 11 bases matching TRBD1. Germline loops: CDR1 SGHRS, CDR2 YFSETQ. The J segment lost 2 bases and the V segment lost 4 bases, leaving 5 bases of the junction unmatched. This CDR3 is 15 amino acids long. The CDR3 loop reads CASSQGQGVTYEQYF. CDR3 nucleotide sequence: TGCGCCAGCAGCCAGGGACAGGGGGTAACCTACGAGCAGTACTTC.

J is TRBJ2-1 and V is TRBV4-1; a weak D match, TRBD2 (6 bases). CDR1 is MGHRA, CDR2 YSYEKL, per germline. The CDR3 is 17 amino acids. V was cut by 0 bases and J by 8 bases, with 20 bases left in between. In DNA, the CDR3 is TGCGCCAGCAGCCAAGATATGGACTATACTACCGGTCATGAGCAGTTCTTC. Its protein is CASSQDMDYTTGHEQFF.

The chain couples TRBV7-2 to TRBJ2-7, with D unclear. The CDR3 has 12 residues. The V end was cut by 0 bases, the J end by 4 bases, with 4 bases between. Germline CDR1 and CDR2: SGHTA and FQGNSA. CDR3 sequence: CASSLAWYEQYF. The CDR3 DNA sequence: TGTGCCAGCAGCTTAGCCTGGTACGAGCAGTACTTC.

This clone has just a few counts. The chain combines TRBV29-1 with TRBJ1-1; a possible D gene is TRBD1 (5 bases). The CDR3 contains 12 residues. Germline assignment: CDR1 SQVTM and CDR2 ANQGSEA. Trimming shortened V by 5 bases and J by 6 bases, and 13 bases separated the two germline ends. The CDR3 DNA reads as TGCAGCGTTCGGGGAGGGACCTCTGAAGCTTTCTTT. This translates into CSVRGGTSEAFF.

The sample holds one count of this clone. The chain links TRBV29-1 to TRBJ2-3; TRBD2 matches 10 bases. Unmatched junction bases numbered 8, after V lost 0 bases and J lost 5 bases. CDR3 length: 16 amino acids. Germline values: CDR1 SQVTM, CDR2 ANQGSEA. CDR3 sequence (DNA): TGCAGCGTTGAAGATGTGCAGCGGGAGGGAGGAGATACGCAGTATTTT. Its translation is CSVEDVQREGGDTQYF.